These 5 T cell receptor beta chains originate from one sample sequenced in a study of chemoradiotherapy in HPV16-positive cancers (dated by TCRdb to between 2022 and 2023). The receptor library was made with the immunoSEQ multiplex PCR assay. TCRdb limited this immuneACCESS table to in-frame rearrangements with V and J called. A share of clones is missing; checked studies link under half to unresolved V genes, and the rest is unexplained. In this sample the table shows 9,500 to 15,000 clones, roughly 89% of which occur a single time. Roughly 2.5% of the sample rests with the top ten. This specimen was acquired from a patient who underwent chemoradiotherapy. The receptor set was obtained from a human donor with HPV-associated anogenital cancer.

This clone was seen a few times. V and J are TRBV29-1 and TRBJ2-1; the match to TRBD2 covers 8 bases. The J segment lost 9 bases and the V segment lost 4 bases, leaving 11 bases of the junction unmatched. Germline V CDR1 and CDR2: SQVTM, ANQGSEA. The CDR3 sequence is 14 residues long. CDR3 protein: CSVALTGGVGEQFF. CDR3 DNA: TGCAGCGTTGCCCTAACGGGGGGGGTCGGTGAGCAGTTCTTC.

This rearrangement joins TRBV19 to TRBJ2-5, with 11 bases aligning to TRBD1. Germline V gene lookup returns CDR1 LNHDA and CDR2 SQIVND (reference sequence). After removal of 7 bases from V and 4 bases from J, the junction contained 2 bases not matched to a gene. This CDR3 is built from 13 residues. The CDR3, as DNA: TGTGCCAGTACTGGGACAGGGGGAGAGACCCAGTACTTC. Its translation: CASTGTGGETQYF.

The chain is built from TRBV6-6 and TRBJ2-2, with D unresolved. V lost 2 bases, J lost 0 bases, and 7 bases lay in between. From germline, CDR1 is MNHNY and CDR2 SVGAGI (reference sequence). The CDR3 sequence is 15 residues long. The CDR3 loop reads CASSYELSNTGELFF. Here the CDR3 DNA reads TGTGCCAGCAGTTACGAACTATCGAACACCGGGGAGCTGTTTTTT.

V usage is TRBV19 and J usage is TRBJ1-2; TRBD1 agrees at 8 bases. Unmatched junction bases numbered 11, after V lost 3 bases and J lost 8 bases. Per the germline V gene, CDR1 is LNHDA and CDR2 is SQIVND (reference sequence). This CDR3 spans 15 amino acids. CDR3 sequence: CASSITGTGLGGYTF. CDR3 nucleotide sequence: TGTGCCAGTAGTATTACCGGGACAGGCCTCGGGGGCTACACCTTC.

This rearrangement joins TRBV30 to TRBJ1-2; tentative D call: TRBD1 (5 bases). The CDR3 loop spans 13 amino acids. Trimming left V 0 bases short and J 8 bases short, with 13 bases between. Per the germline V gene, CDR1 is GTSNPN and CDR2 is SVGIG (reference sequence). This CDR3 reads CAWSVSQGGGYTF. The CDR3 DNA is TGTGCCTGGAGTGTATCCCAGGGCGGAGGCTACACCTTC.